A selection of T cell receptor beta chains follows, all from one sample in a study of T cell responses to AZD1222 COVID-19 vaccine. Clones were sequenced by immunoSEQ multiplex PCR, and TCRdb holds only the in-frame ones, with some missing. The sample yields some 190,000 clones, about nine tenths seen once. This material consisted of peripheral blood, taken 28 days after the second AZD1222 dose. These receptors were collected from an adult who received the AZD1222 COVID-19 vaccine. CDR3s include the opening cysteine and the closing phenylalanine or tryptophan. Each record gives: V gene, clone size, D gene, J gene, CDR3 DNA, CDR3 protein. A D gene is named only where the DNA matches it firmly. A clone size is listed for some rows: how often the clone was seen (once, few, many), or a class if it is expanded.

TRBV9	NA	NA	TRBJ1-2	TGTGCCAGCAGCGTAGCTTGGTCCGAGGGGTATGGCTACACCTTC	CASSVAWSEGYGYTF
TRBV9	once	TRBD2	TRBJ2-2	TGTGCCAGCAGCGTTACTAGCGGGGGGGCAAACGGGGAGCTGTTTTTT	CASSVTSGGANGELFF
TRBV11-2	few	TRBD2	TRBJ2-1	TGTGCCAGCAGCTTAGGAACTAGCGGGAGTGGCAATGAGCAGTTCTTC	CASSLGTSGSGNEQFF
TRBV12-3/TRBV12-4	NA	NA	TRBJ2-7	TGTGCCAGCAGTACGGGAGCATCCTACGAGCAGTACTTC	CASSTGASYEQYF
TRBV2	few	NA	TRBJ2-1	TGTGCCAGCAGTGAGATTGAGCAGTTCTTC	CASSEIEQFF
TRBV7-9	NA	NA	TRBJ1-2	TGTGCCAGCAGCCGGTCCCTGGAAGGCTACACCTTC	CASSRSLEGYTF
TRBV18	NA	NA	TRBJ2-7	TGTGCCAGCTCACCACCTGAGGACGGGCACTCCTACGAGCAGTACTTC	CASSPPEDGHSYEQYF
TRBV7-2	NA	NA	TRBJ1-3	TGTGCCAGCAGCCCGGGACTTCTTGGAAACACCATATATTTT	CASSPGLLGNTIYF
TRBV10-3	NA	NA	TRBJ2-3	TGTGCCATCAGTGTCGGCGGGATGTACACAGATACGCAGTATTTT	CAISVGGMYTDTQYF
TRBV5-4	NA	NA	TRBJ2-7	TGTGCCAGCAGCCTAACAGGGTCCCGAGAGCAGTACTTC	CASSLTGSREQYF
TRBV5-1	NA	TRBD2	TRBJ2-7	TGCGCCAGCAGCCGGACTAGCGGGGGCCTAACGTCTATTTTCTCCTACGAGCAGTACTTC	CASSRTSGGLTSIFSYEQYF
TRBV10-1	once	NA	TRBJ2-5	TGCGCCAGCAGTGAGGGTAGCTCGGAAATAGAGACCCAGTACTTC	CASSEGSSEIETQYF
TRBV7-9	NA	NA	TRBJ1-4	TGTGCCAGCAGCTTAGCACAGGGAAATAATGAAAAACTGTTTTTT	CASSLAQGNNEKLFF
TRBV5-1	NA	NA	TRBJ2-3	TGCGCCAGCAGCTTGGGGACGAGTACTACAGATACGCAGTATTTT	CASSLGTSTTDTQYF
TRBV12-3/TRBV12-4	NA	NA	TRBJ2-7	TGTGCCAGCAGGACCCTAAGCGTTGGGGAGCAGTACTTC	CASRTLSVGEQYF
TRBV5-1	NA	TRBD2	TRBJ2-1	TGCGCCAGCAGCATGACTAGCGGGAGGGCCCACAATGAGCAGTTCTTC	CASSMTSGRAHNEQFF
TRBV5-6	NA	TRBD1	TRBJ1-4	TGTGCCAGCAGCTTGGTTGGGACAGGGGGTGAAAAACTGTTTTTT	CASSLVGTGGEKLFF
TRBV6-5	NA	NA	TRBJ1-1	TGTGCCAGCAGTCTCCCCGGACAGCGCGCTGAAGCTTTCTTT	CASSLPGQRAEAFF
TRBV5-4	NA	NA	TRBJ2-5	TGTGCCAGCAGCGCGGGGTACCAAGAGACCCAGTACTTC	CASSAGYQETQYF
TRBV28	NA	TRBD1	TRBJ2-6	TGTGCCAGCACCCCCGGGGGGACAGGGGGTTTGTCTGGGGCCAACGTCCTGACTTTC	CASTPGGTGGLSGANVLTF
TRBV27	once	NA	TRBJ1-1	TGTGCCAGCAGTTTAAACGGGGGATCCCAGAACACTGAAGCTTTCTTT	CASSLNGGSQNTEAFF
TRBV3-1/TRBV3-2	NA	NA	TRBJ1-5	TGTGCCAGCAGCCAAAGGCCTCATATCCCCCAGCATTTT	CASSQRPHIPQHF
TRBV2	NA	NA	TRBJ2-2	TGTGCCAGCAGTGAAGGGGGGGTGCACGGGGAGCTGTTTTTT	CASSEGGVHGELFF
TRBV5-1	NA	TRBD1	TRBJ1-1	TGCGCCAGCAGCTTGGCGGCGGGACAGCTGAACACTGAAGCTTTCTTT	CASSLAAGQLNTEAFF
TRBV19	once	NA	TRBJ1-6	TGTGCCAGTAGTCCCGACACTGATAATTCACCCCTCCACTTT	CASSPDTDNSPLHF
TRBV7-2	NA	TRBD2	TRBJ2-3	TGTGCCAGCAGACCTCGGCTAGCGGAGATCTCTCGCACAGATACGCAGTATTTT	CASRPRLAEISRTDTQYF
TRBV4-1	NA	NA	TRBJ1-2	TGCGCCAGCAGCCCCACCGGACAGACCAACTATGGCTACACCTTC	CASSPTGQTNYGYTF
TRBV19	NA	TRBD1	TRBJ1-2	TGTGCCAGTAGTGGAACAGGGGGCGTCGGTGGCTACACCTTC	CASSGTGGVGGYTF
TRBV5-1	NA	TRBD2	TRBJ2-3	TGCGCCAGCAGCTTGGTCGGGGGGGCCAGTAGATGGGATACGCAGTATTTT	CASSLVGGASRWDTQYF
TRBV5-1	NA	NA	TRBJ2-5	TGCGCCAGCAGCTTACAAGAGACCCAGTACTTC	CASSLQETQYF
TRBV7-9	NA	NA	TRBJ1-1	TGTGCCAGCAGCCGGGACTGGGACACTGAAGCTTTCTTT	CASSRDWDTEAFF
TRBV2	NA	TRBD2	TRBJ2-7	TGTGCCAGCAGAGGCGGGGGTATGGCCTACGAGCAGTACTTC	CASRGGGMAYEQYF
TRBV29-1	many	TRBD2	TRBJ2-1	TGCAGCGGTAGGACTAGCGGGCACAATGAGCAGTTCTTC	CSGRTSGHNEQFF
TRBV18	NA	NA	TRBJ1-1	TGTGCCAGCTCACCGATTACGGTCCACCCGACTGAAGCTTTCTTT	CASSPITVHPTEAFF
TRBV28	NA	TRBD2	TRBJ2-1	TGTGCCAGCAGCCCGACCTGGGCGGGAGGGCACTACAATGAGCAGTTCTTC	CASSPTWAGGHYNEQFF
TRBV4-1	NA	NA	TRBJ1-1	TGCGCCAGCAGCCCGACTGGGACGGCCACTGAAGCTTTCTTT	CASSPTGTATEAFF
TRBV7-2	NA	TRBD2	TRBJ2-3	TGTGCCAGCAGCTTAGCGGGGGGGAGCACAGATACGCAGTATTTT	CASSLAGGSTDTQYF
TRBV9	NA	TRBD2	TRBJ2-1	TGTGCCAGCAGCTCTCCCGGGACTAGCGGTTACAATGAGCAGTTCTTC	CASSSPGTSGYNEQFF
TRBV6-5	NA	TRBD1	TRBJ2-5	TGTGCCAGCAGCTCCGGGACAGGGGCAGAGACCCAGTACTTC	CASSSGTGAETQYF
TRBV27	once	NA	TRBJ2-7	TGTGCCAGCAGTCCGCCGACGAGCAACAGGGTCCCCTACGAGCAGTACTTC	CASSPPTSNRVPYEQYF
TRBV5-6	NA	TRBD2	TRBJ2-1	TGTGCCAGCAGCCTCCGACTAGCGGGGGGTTCCTACAATGAGCAGTTCTTC	CASSLRLAGGSYNEQFF